The clone carrying this T cell receptor beta chain has at least ten counts. The length of the CDR3 is 20 residues. V shed 5 bases, J shed 2 bases, and the junction held 23 bases outside the gene matches. In germline, CDR1 is SQVTM, CDR2 ANQGSEA. These data belong to a study of CD8 T cells in ankylosing spondylitis. TCRdb ran MiXCR on the 5' RACE reads and lists one entry per CDR3 protein. The repertoire holds 250,000 to 350,000 distinct CDR3 sequences, with 20% to 25% as singletons. This rearrangement joins TRBV29-1 to TRBJ2-1, with 8 bases that match TRBD2. This receptor was identified in a female donor with ankylosing spondylitis or in good health (not recorded which). The sample taken for sequencing was blood, either unsorted or a sorted T cell fraction (not recorded which). In nucleotides, the CDR3 is TGCAGCGTTCCCCAAGGTTGGCGGGAGGTAAAAAGGGATCCCTACAATGAGCAGTTCTTC. This translates into CSVPQGWREVKRDPYNEQFF.